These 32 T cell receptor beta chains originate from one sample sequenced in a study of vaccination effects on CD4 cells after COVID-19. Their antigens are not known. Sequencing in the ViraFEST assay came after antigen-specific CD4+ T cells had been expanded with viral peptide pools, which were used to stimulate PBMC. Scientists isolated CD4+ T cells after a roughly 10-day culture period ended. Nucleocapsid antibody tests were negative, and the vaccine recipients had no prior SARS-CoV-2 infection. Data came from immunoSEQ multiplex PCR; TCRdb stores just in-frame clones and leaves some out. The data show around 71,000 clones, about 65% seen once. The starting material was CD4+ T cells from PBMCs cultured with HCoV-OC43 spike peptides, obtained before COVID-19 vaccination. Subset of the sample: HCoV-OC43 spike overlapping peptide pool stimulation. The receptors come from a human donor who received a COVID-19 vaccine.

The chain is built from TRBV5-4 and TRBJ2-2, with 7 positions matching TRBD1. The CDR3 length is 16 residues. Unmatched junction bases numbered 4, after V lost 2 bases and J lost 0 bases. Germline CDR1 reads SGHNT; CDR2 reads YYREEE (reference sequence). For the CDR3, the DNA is TGTGCCAGCAGCTTCGGCCAGGGGGCGAACACCGGGGAGCTGTTTTTT. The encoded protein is CASSFGQGANTGELFF.

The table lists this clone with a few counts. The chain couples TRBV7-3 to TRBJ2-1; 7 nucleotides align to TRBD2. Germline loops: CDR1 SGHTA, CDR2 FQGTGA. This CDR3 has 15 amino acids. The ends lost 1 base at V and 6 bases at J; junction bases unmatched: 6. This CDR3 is CASSLKGGGPNEQFF. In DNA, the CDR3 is TGTGCCAGCAGCTTAAAAGGCGGGGGTCCCAATGAGCAGTTCTTC.

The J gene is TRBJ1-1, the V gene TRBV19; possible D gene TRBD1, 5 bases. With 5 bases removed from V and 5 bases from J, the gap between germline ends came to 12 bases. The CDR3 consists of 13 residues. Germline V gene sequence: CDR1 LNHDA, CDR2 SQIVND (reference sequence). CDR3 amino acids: CASSPPPGTEAFF. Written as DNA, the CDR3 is TGTGCCAGTAGTCCCCCCCCAGGGACTGAAGCTTTCTTT.

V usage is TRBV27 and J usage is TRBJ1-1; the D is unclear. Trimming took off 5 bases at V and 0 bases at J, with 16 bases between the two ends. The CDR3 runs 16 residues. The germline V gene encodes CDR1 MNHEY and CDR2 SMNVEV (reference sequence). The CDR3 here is CASSALRERMNTEAFF. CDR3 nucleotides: TGTGCCAGCAGTGCCCTCCGCGAGAGAATGAACACTGAAGCTTTCTTT.

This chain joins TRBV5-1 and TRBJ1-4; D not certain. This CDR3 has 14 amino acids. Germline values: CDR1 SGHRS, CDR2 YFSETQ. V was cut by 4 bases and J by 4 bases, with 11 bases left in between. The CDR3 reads CASSPPGINEKLFF. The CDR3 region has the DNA TGCGCCAGCAGCCCCCCGGGGATTAATGAAAAACTGTTTTTT.

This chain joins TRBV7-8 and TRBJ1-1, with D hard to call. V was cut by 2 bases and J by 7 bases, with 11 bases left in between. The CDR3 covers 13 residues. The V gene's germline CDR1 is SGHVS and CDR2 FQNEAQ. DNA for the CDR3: TGTGCCAGCAGCTTAAAGCTATCAGTTGAAGCTTTCTTT. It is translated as CASSLKLSVEAFF.

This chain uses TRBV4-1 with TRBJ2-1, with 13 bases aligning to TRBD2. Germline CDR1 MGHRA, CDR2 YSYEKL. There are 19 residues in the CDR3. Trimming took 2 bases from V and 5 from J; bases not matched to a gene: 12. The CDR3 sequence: CASSQRSTLAGGQNNEQFF. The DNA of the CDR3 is TGCGCCAGCAGCCAAAGGTCCACACTAGCGGGGGGGCAAAACAATGAGCAGTTCTTC.

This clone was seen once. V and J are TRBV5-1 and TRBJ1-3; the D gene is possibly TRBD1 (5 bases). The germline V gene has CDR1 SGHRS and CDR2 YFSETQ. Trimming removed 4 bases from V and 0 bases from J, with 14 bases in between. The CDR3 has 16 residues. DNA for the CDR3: TGCGCCAGCAGCCTAATGGGACCGAACTCTGGAAACACCATATATTTT. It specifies CASSLMGPNSGNTIYF.

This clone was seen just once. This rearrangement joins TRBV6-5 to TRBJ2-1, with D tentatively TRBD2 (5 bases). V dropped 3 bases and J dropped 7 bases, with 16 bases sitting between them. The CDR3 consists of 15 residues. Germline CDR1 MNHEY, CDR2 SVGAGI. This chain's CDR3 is CASSYGELWNNEQFF. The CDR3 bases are TGTGCCAGCAGTTATGGGGAGTTATGGAATAATGAGCAGTTCTTC.

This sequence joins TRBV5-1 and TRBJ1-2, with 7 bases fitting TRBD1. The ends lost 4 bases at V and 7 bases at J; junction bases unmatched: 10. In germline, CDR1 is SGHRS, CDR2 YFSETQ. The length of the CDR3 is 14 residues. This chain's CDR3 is CASSLQEGAGGYTF. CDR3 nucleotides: TGCGCCAGCAGCCTGCAGGAGGGGGCCGGTGGCTACACCTTC.

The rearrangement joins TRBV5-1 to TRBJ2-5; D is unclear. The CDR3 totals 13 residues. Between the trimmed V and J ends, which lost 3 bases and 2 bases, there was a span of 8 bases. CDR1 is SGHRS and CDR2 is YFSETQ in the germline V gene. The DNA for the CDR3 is TGCGCCAGCAGCTCCGGGTTTCAAGAGACCCAGTACTTC. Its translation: CASSSGFQETQYF.

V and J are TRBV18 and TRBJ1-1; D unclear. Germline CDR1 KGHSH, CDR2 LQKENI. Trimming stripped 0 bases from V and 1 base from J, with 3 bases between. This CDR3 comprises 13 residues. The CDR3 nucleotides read TGTGCCAGCTCACCACCGGCGAACACTGAAGCTTTCTTT. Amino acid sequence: CASSPPANTEAFF.

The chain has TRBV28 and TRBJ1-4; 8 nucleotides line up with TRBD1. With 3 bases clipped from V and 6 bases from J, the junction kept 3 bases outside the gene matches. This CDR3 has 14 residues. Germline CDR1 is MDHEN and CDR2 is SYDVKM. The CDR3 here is CASSLTGADEKLFF. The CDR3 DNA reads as TGTGCCAGCAGTTTGACAGGGGCGGATGAAAAACTGTTTTTT.

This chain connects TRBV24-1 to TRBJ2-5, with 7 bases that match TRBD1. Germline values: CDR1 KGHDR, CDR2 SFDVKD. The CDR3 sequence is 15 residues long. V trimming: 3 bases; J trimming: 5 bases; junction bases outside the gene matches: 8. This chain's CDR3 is CATSDPQGHGETQYF. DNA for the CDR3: TGTGCCACCAGTGATCCACAGGGGCACGGGGAGACCCAGTACTTC.

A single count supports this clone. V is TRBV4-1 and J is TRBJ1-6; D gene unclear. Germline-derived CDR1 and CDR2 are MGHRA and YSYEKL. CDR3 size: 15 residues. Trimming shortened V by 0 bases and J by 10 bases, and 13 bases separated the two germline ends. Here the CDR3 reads CASSQDAQDSSPLHF. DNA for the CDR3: TGCGCCAGCAGCCAAGATGCCCAGGATTCATCACCCCTCCACTTT.

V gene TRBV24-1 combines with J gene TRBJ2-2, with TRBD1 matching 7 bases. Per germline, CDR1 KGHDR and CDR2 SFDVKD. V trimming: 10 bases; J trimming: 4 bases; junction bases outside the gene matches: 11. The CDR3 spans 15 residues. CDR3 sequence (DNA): TGTGCCACTCACCCGGGACAGCCTACCACCGGGGAGCTGTTTTTT. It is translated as CATHPGQPTTGELFF.

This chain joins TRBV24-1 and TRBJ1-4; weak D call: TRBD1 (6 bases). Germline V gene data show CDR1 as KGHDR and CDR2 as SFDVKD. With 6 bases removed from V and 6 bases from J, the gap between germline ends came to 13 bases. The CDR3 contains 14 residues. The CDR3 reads CATSRGTGDEKLFF. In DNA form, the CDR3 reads TGTGCCACCAGTAGGGGGACGGGGGATGAAAAACTGTTTTTT.

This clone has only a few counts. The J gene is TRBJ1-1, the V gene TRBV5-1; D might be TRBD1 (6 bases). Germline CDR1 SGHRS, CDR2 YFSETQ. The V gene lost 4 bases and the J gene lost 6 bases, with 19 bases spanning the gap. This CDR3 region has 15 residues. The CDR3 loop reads CASSPSTREGAEAFF. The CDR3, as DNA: TGCGCCAGCAGCCCAAGTACCAGGGAGGGGGCTGAAGCTTTCTTT.

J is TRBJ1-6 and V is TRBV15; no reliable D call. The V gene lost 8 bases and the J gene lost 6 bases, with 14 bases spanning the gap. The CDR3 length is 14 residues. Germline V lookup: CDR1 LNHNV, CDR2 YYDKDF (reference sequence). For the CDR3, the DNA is TGTGCCACCGGGTTCGAAGGGATTAATTCACCCCTCCACTTT. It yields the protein CATGFEGINSPLHF.

CDR3 bases: TGTGCCAGCTCACCGCTCCAGTCCGCAGATACGCAGTATTTT. Translated: CASSPLQSADTQYF. V and J are TRBV18 and TRBJ2-3; D not certain. The V end was cut by 3 bases, the J end by 4 bases, with 11 bases between. Germline V gene sequence: CDR1 KGHSH, CDR2 LQKENI. This CDR3 has 14 residues.

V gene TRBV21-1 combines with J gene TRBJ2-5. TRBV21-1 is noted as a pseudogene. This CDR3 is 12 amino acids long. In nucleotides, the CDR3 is TGTGCCACCCACCAGTGGATGGAGACCCAGTACTTC. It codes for CATHQWMETQYF.

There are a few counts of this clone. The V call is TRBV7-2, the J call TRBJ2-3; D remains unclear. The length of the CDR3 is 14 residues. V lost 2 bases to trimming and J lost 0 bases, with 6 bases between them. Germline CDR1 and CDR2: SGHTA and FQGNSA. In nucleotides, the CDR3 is TGTGCCAGCAGCTTACTAACTAGCACAGATACGCAGTATTTT. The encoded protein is CASSLLTSTDTQYF. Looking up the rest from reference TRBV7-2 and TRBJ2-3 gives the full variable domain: GAGVSQSPSNKVTEKGKDVELRCDPISGHTALYWYRQSLGQGLEFLIYFQGNSAPDKSGLPSDRFSAERTGGSVSTLTIQRTQQEDSAVYLCASSLLTSTDTQYFGPGTRLTVL.

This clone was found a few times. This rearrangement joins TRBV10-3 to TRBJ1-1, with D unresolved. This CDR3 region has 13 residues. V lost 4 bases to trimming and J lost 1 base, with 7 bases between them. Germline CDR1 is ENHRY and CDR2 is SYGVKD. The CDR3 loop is CAISGKGNTEAFF. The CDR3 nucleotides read TGTGCCATCAGTGGCAAGGGGAACACTGAAGCTTTCTTT.

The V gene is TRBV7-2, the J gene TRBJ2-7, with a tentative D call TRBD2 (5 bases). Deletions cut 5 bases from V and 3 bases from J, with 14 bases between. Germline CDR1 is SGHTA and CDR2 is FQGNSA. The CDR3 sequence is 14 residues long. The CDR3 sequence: CASSLRHRGYEQYV. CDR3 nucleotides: TGTGCCAGCAGCCTACGGCACCGGGGCTACGAGCAGTACGTC.

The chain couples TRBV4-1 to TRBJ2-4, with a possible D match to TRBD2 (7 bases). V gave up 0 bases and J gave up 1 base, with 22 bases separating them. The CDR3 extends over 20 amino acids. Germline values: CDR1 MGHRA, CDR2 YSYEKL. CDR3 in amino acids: CASSQDRGGDRSPAKNIQYF. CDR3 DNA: TGCGCCAGCAGCCAAGATAGAGGGGGGGATCGGAGCCCGGCCAAAAACATTCAGTACTTC.

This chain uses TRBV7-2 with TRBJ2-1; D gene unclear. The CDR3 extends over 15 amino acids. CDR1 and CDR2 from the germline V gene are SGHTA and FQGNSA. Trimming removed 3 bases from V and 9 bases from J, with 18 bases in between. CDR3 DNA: TGTGCCAGCAGCTTGAAAGGTAACGAAGGTCGTGAGCAGTTCTTC. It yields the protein CASSLKGNEGREQFF.

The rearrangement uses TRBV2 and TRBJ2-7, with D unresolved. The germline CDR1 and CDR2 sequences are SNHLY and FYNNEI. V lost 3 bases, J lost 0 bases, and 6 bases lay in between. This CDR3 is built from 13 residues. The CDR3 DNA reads TGTGCCAGCAGTGATCACAGCTCCTACGAGCAGTACGTC. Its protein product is CASSDHSSYEQYV.

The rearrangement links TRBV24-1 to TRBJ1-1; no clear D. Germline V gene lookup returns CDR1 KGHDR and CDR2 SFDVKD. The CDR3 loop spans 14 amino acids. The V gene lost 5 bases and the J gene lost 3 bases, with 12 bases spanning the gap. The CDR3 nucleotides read TGTGCCACCAGTGCCGGGAGTGGGGACACTGAAGCTTTCTTT. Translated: CATSAGSGDTEAFF.

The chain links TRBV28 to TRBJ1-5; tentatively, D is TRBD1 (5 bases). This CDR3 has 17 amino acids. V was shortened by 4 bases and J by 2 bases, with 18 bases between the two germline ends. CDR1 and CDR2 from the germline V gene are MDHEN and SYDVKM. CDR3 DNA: TGTGCCAGCAGTTCTACCCACCTCAGGGCCGGCAATCAGCCCCAGCATTTT. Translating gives CASSSTHLRAGNQPQHF. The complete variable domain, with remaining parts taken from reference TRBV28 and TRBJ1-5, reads DVKVTQSSRYLVKRTGEKVFLECVQDMDHENMFWYRQDPGLGLRLIYFSYDVKMKEKGDIPEGYSVSREKKERFSLILESASTNQTSMYLCASSSTHLRAGNQPQHFGDGTRLSIL.

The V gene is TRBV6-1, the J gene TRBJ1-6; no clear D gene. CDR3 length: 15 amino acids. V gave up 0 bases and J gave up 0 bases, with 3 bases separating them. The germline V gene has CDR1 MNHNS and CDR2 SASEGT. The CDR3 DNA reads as TGTGCCAGCAGTGAAGCCATCTCCTATAATTCACCCCTCCACTTT. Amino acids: CASSEAISYNSPLHF.

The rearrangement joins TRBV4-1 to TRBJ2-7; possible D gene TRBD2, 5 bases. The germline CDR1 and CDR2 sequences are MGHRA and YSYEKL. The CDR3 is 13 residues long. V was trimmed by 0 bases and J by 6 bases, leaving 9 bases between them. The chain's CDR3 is CASSQDEGLEQYV. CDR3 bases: TGCGCCAGCAGCCAAGATGAGGGTCTCGAGCAGTACGTC.

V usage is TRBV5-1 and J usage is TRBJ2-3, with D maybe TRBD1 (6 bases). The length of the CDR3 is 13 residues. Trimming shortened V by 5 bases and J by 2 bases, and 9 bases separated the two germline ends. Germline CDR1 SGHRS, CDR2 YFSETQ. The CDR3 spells CASRRDTTDTQYF. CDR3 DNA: TGCGCCAGCAGGAGGGACACCACAGATACGCAGTATTTT.